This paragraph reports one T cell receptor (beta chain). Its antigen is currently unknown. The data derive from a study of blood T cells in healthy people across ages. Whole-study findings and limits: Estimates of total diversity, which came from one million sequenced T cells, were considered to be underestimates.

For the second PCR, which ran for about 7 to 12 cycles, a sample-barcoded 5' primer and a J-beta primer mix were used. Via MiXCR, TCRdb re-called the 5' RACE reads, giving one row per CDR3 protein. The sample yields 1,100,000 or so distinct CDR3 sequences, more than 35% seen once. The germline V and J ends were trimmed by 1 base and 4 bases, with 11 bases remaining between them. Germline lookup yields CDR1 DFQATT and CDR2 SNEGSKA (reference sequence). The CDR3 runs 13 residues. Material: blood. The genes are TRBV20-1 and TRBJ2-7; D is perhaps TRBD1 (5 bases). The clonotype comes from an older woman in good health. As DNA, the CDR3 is TGCAGTGCTAGAGGCGTGACAGAGTACGAGCAGTACTTC. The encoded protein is CSARGVTEYEQYF.